Listed below are T cell receptor beta chains from one sample, sequenced in a study of vaccination and CD4 T cells after COVID-19. These receptors have no identified antigens. TCRdb independently ran MiXCR on the PCR reads; one entry per CDR3 protein. There are some 21,000 distinct CDR3 sequences in the sample; under 65% occur only once, and 9.6% lies in the top ten. Input material: CD4+ T cells from blood, cultured in vitro. These TCRs come from a human donor who had recovered from COVID-19. CDR3s include the opening cysteine and the closing phenylalanine or tryptophan. D genes are given only for firm matches. Clone size, where shown, is once, few, many, or a class for clones that have expanded.

d_call,j_call,clone_size,v_call,cdr3_aa,cdr3_nt
TRBD1,TRBJ1-1,NA,TRBV27,CASSPRTGGTEAFF,TGTGCCAGCAGTCCGCGGACAGGGGGCACTGAAGCTTTCTTT
NA,TRBJ1-1,NA,TRBV20-1,CSARDGQGLNTEAFF,TGCAGTGCTAGAGATGGGCAGGGCCTGAACACTGAAGCTTTCTTT
NA,TRBJ2-1,NA,TRBV18,CASSPGSADEQFF,TGTGCCAGCTCACCAGGTTCGGCGGATGAGCAGTTCTTC
NA,TRBJ2-3,few,TRBV6-2/TRBV6-3,CASSSGKGGADTQYF,TGTGCCAGCAGTTCAGGGAAAGGCGGGGCAGATACGCAGTATTTT
NA,TRBJ1-2,few,TRBV19,CASKIQGGVDGYTF,TGTGCCAGCAAAATACAGGGAGGAGTGGATGGCTACACCTTC
NA,TRBJ2-7,NA,TRBV18,CASSPDRRTGLAEQYF,TGTGCCAGCTCACCGGATCGTCGAACAGGCCTAGCAGAGCAGTACTTC
NA,TRBJ2-2,few,TRBV24-1,CATSDLMGAGELFF,TGTGCCACCAGTGATTTAATGGGAGCCGGGGAGCTGTTTTTT
NA,TRBJ2-2,few,TRBV19,CASSESNTGELFF,TGTGCCAGTAGCGAATCGAACACCGGGGAGCTGTTTTTT
TRBD2,TRBJ2-1,NA,TRBV10-1,CASSGTSSSEQFF,TGCGCCAGCAGCGGGACTAGCTCGAGTGAGCAGTTCTTC
NA,TRBJ2-1,NA,TRBV27,CASSPRTYTYNEQFF,TGTGCCAGCAGTCCCCGGACCTACACCTACAATGAGCAGTTCTTC
NA,TRBJ2-6,once,TRBV5-6,CASSLGISGANVLTF,TGTGCCAGCAGCTTAGGGATCTCTGGGGCCAACGTCCTGACTTTC
NA,TRBJ1-6,NA,TRBV5-4,CASSQGSSNSPLHF,TGTGCCAGCAGCCAGGGAAGCTCTAATTCACCCCTCCACTTT
TRBD1,TRBJ1-5,NA,TRBV11-3,CASSSGQGLCRGNQPQHF,TGTGCCAGCAGCTCGGGACAGGGACTGTGTAGGGGCAATCAGCCCCAGCATTTT
NA,TRBJ2-3,NA,TRBV7-6,CASTWMGTDTQYF,TGTGCCAGTACCTGGATGGGCACAGATACGCAGTATTTT
TRBD2,TRBJ2-2,few,TRBV20-1,CSASLAGTGELFF,TGCAGTGCTAGCCTAGCGGGCACCGGGGAGCTGTTTTTT
TRBD1,TRBJ1-2,few,TRBV7-8,CASSFIHVGTGNQSNYGYTF,TGTGCCAGCAGCTTTATCCACGTGGGGACAGGGAACCAATCTAACTATGGCTACACCTTC
NA,TRBJ2-7,NA,TRBV7-2,CASSFPVSLGEQYF,TGTGCCAGCAGCTTCCCTGTGAGCCTTGGAGAGCAGTACTTC
NA,TRBJ2-2,NA,TRBV6-4,CASSDGDTGELFF,TGTGCCAGCAGTGACGGGGACACCGGGGAGCTGTTTTTT
TRBD2,TRBJ2-5,NA,TRBV6-2/TRBV6-3,CASSQSSGLAGAETQYF,TGTGCCAGCAGTCAATCCTCGGGACTAGCGGGAGCGGAGACCCAGTACTTC
NA,TRBJ1-5,few,TRBV2,CASSGTGGNQPQHF,TGTGCCAGCAGTGGTACAGGCGGCAATCAGCCCCAGCATTTT
TRBD2,TRBJ2-5,NA,TRBV7-8,CASSFAGGIDQETQYF,TGTGCCAGCAGCTTCGCGGGGGGGATAGATCAAGAGACCCAGTACTTC
NA,TRBJ1-3,few,TRBV6-1,CASSRLGTPSGNTIYF,TGTGCCAGCAGTAGGCTAGGGACACCCTCTGGAAACACCATATATTTT
TRBD2,TRBJ2-7,NA,TRBV18,CASSPQTSGGSDEQYF,TGTGCCAGCTCACCACAGACTAGCGGGGGGTCTGACGAGCAGTACTTC
NA,TRBJ1-5,NA,TRBV5-6,CASSEQGHQPQHF,TGTGCCAGCAGCGAACAGGGTCATCAGCCCCAGCATTTT
NA,TRBJ1-2,NA,TRBV19,CASSIQGGYGYTF,TGTGCCAGTAGTATACAGGGCGGGTATGGCTACACCTTC
TRBD1,TRBJ2-7,NA,TRBV5-1,CASSRDRGQTYEQYF,TGCGCCAGCAGCCGGGACAGGGGGCAAACCTACGAGCAGTACTTC
NA,TRBJ1-1,NA,TRBV6-5,CASSYGWNTEAFF,TGTGCCAGCAGTTACGGGTGGAACACTGAAGCTTTCTTT
NA,TRBJ1-3,few,TRBV20-1,CSATGTITGNTIYF,TGCAGTGCCACAGGGACGATCACTGGAAACACCATATATTTT
NA,TRBJ2-7,NA,TRBV7-9,CASSPTGQQYEQYF,TGTGCCAGCAGCCCGACCGGGCAGCAGTACGAGCAGTACTTC
TRBD1,TRBJ2-7,NA,TRBV27,CASSLYPGQGVYEQYF,TGTGCCAGCAGTTTATACCCGGGACAGGGGGTGTACGAGCAGTACTTC
NA,TRBJ2-1,few,TRBV6-2/TRBV6-3,CASSSAGTHNEQFF,TGTGCCAGCAGTTCCGCCGGGACCCACAATGAGCAGTTCTTC
NA,TRBJ2-5,NA,TRBV6-1,CASSAQGGPRETQYF,TGTGCCAGCAGTGCCCAGGGGGGCCCAAGAGAGACCCAGTACTTC
NA,TRBJ1-5,NA,TRBV28,CASRGSNQPQHF,TGTGCCAGCAGGGGGAGCAATCAGCCCCAGCATTTT
TRBD1,TRBJ2-7,NA,TRBV19,CASSGPGQVRYEQYF,TGTGCCAGTAGCGGACCGGGACAGGTTCGCTACGAGCAGTACTTC
NA,TRBJ1-1,once,TRBV2,CASSEEIWRAFF,TGTGCCAGCAGTGAAGAGATATGGAGGGCTTTCTTT
NA,TRBJ1-4,NA,TRBV20-1,CSDRKPGNEKLFF,TGCAGTGACCGAAAACCAGGGAATGAAAAACTGTTTTTT
TRBD1,TRBJ2-3,once,TRBV7-9,CASSLGYRGSTDTQYF,TGTGCCAGCAGCTTAGGCTACAGGGGTAGCACAGATACGCAGTATTTT
TRBD1,TRBJ2-7,NA,TRBV7-9,CASSSTGYEQYF,TGTGCCAGCAGCTCGACAGGGTATGAGCAGTACTTC
NA,TRBJ1-2,NA,TRBV2,CASSVGANYGYTF,TGTGCCAGCAGTGTAGGCGCTAACTATGGCTACACCTTC
TRBD1,TRBJ2-7,NA,TRBV11-2,CASSLYPPTGDNYEQYF,TGTGCCAGCAGCTTATATCCCCCGACAGGGGATAACTACGAGCAGTACTTC
TRBD1,TRBJ1-1,NA,TRBV6-5,CASSYSQGAFEAFF,TGTGCCAGCAGTTACTCCCAGGGGGCATTTGAAGCTTTCTTT
NA,TRBJ2-7,NA,TRBV20-1,CSARDPRASHSYEQYF,TGCAGTGCTAGAGATCCCCGGGCCTCCCACTCCTACGAGCAGTACTTC
NA,TRBJ1-1,NA,TRBV9,CASSPTQGNTEAFF,TGTGCCAGCAGCCCAACTCAGGGGAACACTGAAGCTTTCTTT